This entry concerns a single T cell receptor (beta chain). Antigen unknown. These data originate in a study of T cell responses to AZD1222 COVID-19 vaccine. Using immunoSEQ multiplex PCR, the repertoire was profiled, and TCRdb retains in-frame clones only, with some absent. This table has approximately 150,000 clones, approximately 90% appearing once. Overall study findings and caveats: Reportedly, nearly half of unique spike TCRs recognized epitopes outside B.1.351/B.1.1.7 mutations. Baseline testing showed seropositivity in only a handful of AZD1222 recipients.

Germline CDR1 is MNHNS and CDR2 is SASEGT. The CDR3 is made up of 14 amino acids. Germline trimming cut 3 bases from V and 7 bases from J; bases unmatched to any gene: 3. The specimen comprised peripheral blood, sampled 28 days after the second AZD1222 dose. The chain combines TRBV6-1 with TRBJ1-5; 10 bases line up with TRBD1. This receptor was taken from an adult who received the AZD1222 COVID-19 vaccine. The CDR3 loop is CASSDGDRGQPQHF. CDR3 coding DNA: TGTGCCAGCAGTGACGGGGACAGGGGACAGCCCCAGCATTTT.